This TCR beta chain was sequenced in a study of shared clonotypes between healthy human individuals. Study summary: Researchers drew samples from a couple of women and a few men aged 18 to 49. Study-wide results and caveats: The study found roughly 5% of naive CD4 clonotypes shared across a handful of donors. The sampled material consisted only of blood, and tissue repertoires are likely to differ.

Concerning this clone itself: No antigen is known for it.

Losses at the gene ends were 4 bases for V and 4 bases for J; bases not matched to a gene: 2. CDR1 is WSHSY, CDR2 SAAADI, per germline. This CDR3 spans 14 amino acids. The method was immunoSEQ multiplex PCR; TCRdb's version includes in-frame clones alone and lacks a portion of them. The data contain 1 million to 1.2 million clones, 60% to 85% of them singletons. V is TRBV10-2 and J is TRBJ2-7; 12 positions agree with TRBD2. The material sequenced was memory CD4+ T cells from PBMCs. Regarding subset: CD45RA-negative fraction. The clonotype comes from a young man in good health. Some clones in this sample may be carry-over from other donors' samples. The CDR3 sequence is CASSGTSGNYEQYF. CDR3 bases: TGCGCCAGCAGTGGGACTAGCGGGAATTACGAGCAGTACTTC.